This T cell receptor (beta chain) was found in a study of blood T cell repertoires in COVID-19. Study at large: Donors in the United States, Italy and Spain gave samples during acute or convalescent COVID-19. T cells, B-cell-depleted T cells, or PBMCs provided the cDNA or gDNA that served as material.

Authors' data handling: Scientists estimated how many nucleated cells there were by amplifying reference gene primers. Assay: immunoSEQ multiplex PCR; the TCRdb copy retains only in-frame clones and omits some. The D gene and trimming were derived from the DNA, and the V and J assignments and clone size from that table. The sample holds more than 250,000 clones, around 89% seen once. This CDR3 spans 14 amino acids. Germline assignment: CDR1 MNHEY and CDR2 SVGEGT. Trimming removed 2 bases from V and 7 bases from J; junction bases left unmatched: 7. The receptor comes from a woman aged 25-40 years with COVID-19, enrolled during active disease. V usage is TRBV6-2 or TRBV6-3 and J usage is TRBJ1-1; 7 bases match TRBD1. The sample taken for sequencing was peripheral blood. CDR3 region: CASSYTDRADEAFF. The CDR3, as DNA: TGTGCCAGCAGTTACACCGACAGGGCGGATGAAGCTTTCTTT.